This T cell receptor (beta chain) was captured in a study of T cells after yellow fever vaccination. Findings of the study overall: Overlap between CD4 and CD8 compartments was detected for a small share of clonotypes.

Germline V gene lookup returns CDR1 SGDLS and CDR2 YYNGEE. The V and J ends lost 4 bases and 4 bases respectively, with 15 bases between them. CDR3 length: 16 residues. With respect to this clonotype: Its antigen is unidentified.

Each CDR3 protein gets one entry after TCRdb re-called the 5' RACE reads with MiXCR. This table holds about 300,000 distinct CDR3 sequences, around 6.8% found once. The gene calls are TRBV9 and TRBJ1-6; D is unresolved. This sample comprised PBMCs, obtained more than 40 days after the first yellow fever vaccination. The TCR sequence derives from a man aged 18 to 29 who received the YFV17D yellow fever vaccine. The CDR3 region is CASSPRSGSYNSPLHF. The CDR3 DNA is TGTGCCAGCAGCCCTCGTTCTGGGAGTTATAATTCACCCCTCCACTTT.